This T cell receptor beta chain originates from a study of T cells in Graves' hyperthyroidism and ophthalmopathy (dated by TCRdb to the late 2010s). With respect to the entire study: Peripheral blood was collected at initial diagnosis, before any treatment. After sampling, hyperthyroidism patients received methimazole starting at 30 mg daily, and ophthalmopathy patients received high-dose intravenous methylprednisolone. In more than five Graves' hyperthyroidism patients, the study also compared T-cell repertoires from thyroid tissue with T-cell repertoires from blood. A discovery cohort of around 100 patients, 43 with Graves' ophthalmopathy and more than 55 with stable Graves' hyperthyroidism, was used to find distinguishing TCR V-J signatures. The 85 to 100 discovery patients were randomly split 7:3 into training and test sets. According to the paper, TCR Vbeta CDR3 sequencing was carried out on 135 peripheral blood samples, which came from fewer than 50 ophthalmopathy, roughly 75 hyperthyroidism and roughly 17 progressor patients. An independent validation cohort of around 19 hyperthyroidism patients and approximately 15 patients who later progressed to ophthalmopathy tested prospective prediction of ophthalmopathy. Results the study describes overall, beyond this receptor: Blood samples also contained most of the expanded thyroid clonotypes (frequency above 0.001), which suggests that blood repertoires may reflect thyroid immune responses. In validation, the model predicted progression to ophthalmopathy a median of about 6 months before onset, with roughly 68% sensitivity and almost 75% specificity. In cross-validation, a model built on a 13 V-J signature told ophthalmopathy apart from stable hyperthyroidism with about 90% sensitivity and about 81% specificity, and in testing the same model reached 80%/75%. Sample size was not statistically predetermined, and investigators were not blinded to group allocation.

The TCR beta CDR3 regions were amplified from the RNA transcripts. For the first round of RT-PCR on the TCR CDR3, the HTBI primer set was used together with the Qiagen OneStep RT-PCR kit. A second multiplex PCR round built the libraries, followed by size selection and purification. The libraries were sequenced on an Illumina HiSeq2000 using paired-end 100 bp reads. For the original study's pipeline: SOAPnuke was used to process the raw data, throwing out any read that contained adapters or uncalled bases, had a mean Phred below 15, or lacked an exact constant-primer or identifier match. COPE v1.2.5 was used to merge high-quality paired reads, and clonotypes were defined as unique nucleotide sequences. MiTCR v1.1 was used to align the clonotypes against IMGT TRBV, TRBD and TRBJ reference segments. Only V-J combinations with frequency above 0.0001, covering approximately 99% of repertoires, were analysed. A TCS score was defined as the ratio of F50 (clonal expansion) to E x V (chaos), with BLOSUM62-based TCRdist applied between CDR3 peptides within each V-J. Welch's t-statistics and random forest reduced roughly 540 V-J features to fewer than 15, which were used in a naive Bayes classifier (R e1071). TCRdb itself trimmed the public reads at Q25 with fastp, ran MiXCR and retained productive beta chains. One record per CDR3 amino acid sequence lists the most common genes and DNA. For this entry, the V and J calls and clone size follow TCRdb and not the study's own pipeline. This sample is represented by a few hundred thousand distinct CDR3 sequences; approximately 14% of them were singletons. 30% to 35% of the sample belongs to the ten largest clones.

Hyperthyroidism patients were newly diagnosed, had a disease duration of under 2 months, and were aged 18 to 65 years. Any patient with an uncontrolled infection, another autoimmune disease, pregnancy or lactation was excluded. Diagnoses were based on clinical symptoms, serum thyroxine and TRAb, thyroid ultrasound and orbital computed tomography. Blood from progressor patients was drawn when they were first diagnosed with hyperthyroidism, before any ophthalmopathy symptoms appeared. PBMCs were separated from roughly 10 ml of fresh peripheral blood using Ficoll-Paque density gradient centrifugation. Progressor patients were defined as those initially diagnosed with Graves' hyperthyroidism in whom ophthalmopathy developed during follow-up. Trizol reagent was used to extract total RNA, and RNA quality was then checked on an Agilent 2100 Bioanalyzer. For this clonotype: Its antigen remains undetermined. Base qualities were left out, and no much larger clone turns up one base away.

This TCR came from a woman between 45 and 65 years old with Graves' hyperthyroidism that later progressed to Graves' ophthalmopathy. The specimen sequenced was blood.

The CDR3 here reads CASSSTGTPIRAQHF. The nucleotide sequence reads as follows: TGTGCCAGCAGTTCCACCGGGACACCGATCAGGGCCCAGCATTTT. The chain couples TRBV28 to TRBJ1-5, with TRBD1 perhaps the D gene, on 6 matching bases. The CDR3 goes from the cysteine to the phenylalanine over 15 residues. This entry keeps only the CDR3 DNA: 45 bases, framed from base 1. The germline V gene specifies MDHEN as CDR1 and SYDVKM as CDR2. V is shortened by 4 bases, J by 11 bases, and the region joining them spans 21 bases. With the portions outside the CDR3 filled from the reference TRBV28 and TRBJ1-5 genes, the complete variable region becomes DVKVTQSSRYLVKRTGEKVFLECVQDMDHENMFWYRQDPGLGLRLIYFSYDVKMKEKGDIPEGYSVSREKKERFSLILESASTNQTSMYLCASSSTGTPIRAQHFGDGTRLSIL.